These 7 T cell receptor beta chains share one sample of origin, sequenced in a study of vaccination effects on CD4 cells after COVID-19. Expansion of antigen-specific CD4+ T cells with viral peptide pools was carried out by the ViraFEST assay before sequencing. Once cultured for roughly ten days, the cells underwent separation to obtain CD4+ T cells. Participants each got two BNT162b2 or mRNA-1273 vaccine doses. Assay: immunoSEQ multiplex PCR; the TCRdb copy retains only in-frame clones and omits some. The top ten hold roughly 8.2% of the sample, which has tens of thousands of clones, over 60% seen once. Their cognate antigens are unknown. The material was CD4+ T cells from PBMCs cultured with SARS-CoV-2 spike peptides, obtained after COVID-19 vaccination. These receptors came from a human donor who received a COVID-19 vaccine.

This clone was seen a handful of times. The chain joins TRBV7-2 to TRBJ2-7; TRBD2 agrees at 9 bases. CDR3 length: 15 amino acids. V lost 5 bases to trimming and J lost 2 bases; unmatched junction nucleotides: 7. Germline CDR1 and CDR2: SGHTA and FQGNSA. CDR3 DNA: TGTGCCAGCAGCCGTGTAGCGGGGGATACCTACGAGCAGTACTTC. Translated, it gives CASSRVAGDTYEQYF.

This clone was recorded a few times. V gene TRBV11-2 combines with J gene TRBJ2-2, with 11 bases lining up with TRBD2. CDR1 and CDR2 (germline): SGHAT, FQNNGV. Trimming at V came to 8 bases and at J to 4 bases, leaving 9 bases not matched to a gene. This CDR3 comprises 16 residues. CDR3 region: CASGQLAGAPTGELFF. The CDR3 coding sequence is TGTGCCAGCGGGCAACTAGCGGGAGCACCCACCGGGGAGCTGTTTTTT.

The genes are TRBV10-3 and TRBJ1-1, with TRBD1 matching 10 bases. Germline trimming cut 8 bases from V and 4 bases from J; bases unmatched to any gene: 10. Germline lookup yields CDR1 ENHRY and CDR2 SYGVKD. There are 15 residues in the CDR3. The CDR3 DNA reads TGTGCCATCTCCGGGACAGGGGAGGTGAGCACTGAAGCTTTCTTT. Residues: CAISGTGEVSTEAFF.

The chain has TRBV11-2 and TRBJ2-1; D not certain. Germline-derived CDR1 and CDR2 are SGHAT and FQNNGV. This CDR3 has 16 residues. The V end was cut by 2 bases, the J end by 6 bases, with 17 bases between. The DNA of the CDR3 is TGTGCCAGCAGCTTACTCTCGGCCCCAGGACCCAATGAGCAGTTCTTC. Translating gives CASSLLSAPGPNEQFF.

The chain couples TRBV30 to TRBJ1-2; maybe TRBD1 (5 bases). Germline-derived CDR1 and CDR2 are GTSNPN and SVGIG (reference sequence). The CDR3 consists of 11 residues. Trimming removed 0 bases at V and 11 bases at J, with 10 bases between. CDR3 residues: CAWSVPGRYTF. CDR3 nucleotides: TGTGCCTGGAGTGTACCGGGGCGGTACACCTTC.

This clone came up a few times. This chain uses TRBV5-4 with TRBJ2-2; 9 positions agree with TRBD2. This CDR3 has 18 residues. Germline assignment: CDR1 SGHNT and CDR2 YYREEE (reference sequence). The J segment lost 0 bases and the V segment lost 4 bases, leaving 10 bases of the junction unmatched. The chain's CDR3 is CASSPRVAGGTNTGELFF. The CDR3 region has the DNA TGTGCCAGCAGCCCCAGGGTGGCGGGAGGGACGAACACCGGGGAGCTGTTTTTT.

This clone has more than one count but fewer than ten. J is TRBJ2-1 and V is TRBV4-1; D is uncertain. CDR3 length equals 16 residues. Trimming removed 1 base at V and 1 base at J, with 11 bases between. Germline V gene sequence: CDR1 MGHRA, CDR2 YSYEKL. CDR3 nucleotides: TGCGCCAGCAGCCAAGTTGACGCTAGTTCCTACAATGAGCAGTTCTTC. This sequence encodes CASSQVDASSYNEQFF.